The entry below gives a single TCR beta chain sequence along with its context. Antigen specificity is unknown. CDR1 is LGHNA and CDR2 is YNFKEQ in the germline V gene. The CDR3 covers 18 residues. With 2 bases removed from V and 3 bases from J, the gap between germline ends came to 20 bases. Some clones are missing from TCRdb's copy, which holds only in-frame ones; the method was immunoSEQ multiplex PCR. Of approximately 100,000 clones in the sample, approximately 85% were seen once. This specimen comes from a study of T cell responses to AZD1222 COVID-19 vaccine. The study, taken as a whole, reports: Regions 160-218 and 743-854 held dominance among vaccine-associated CD4 TCRs, which spanned spike. The peak T cell response came first, and repertoires were sampled only after it. Baseline serology detected seropositivity in only a handful of AZD1222 recipients. Targets within unmutated variant regions were reportedly found for nearly half of spike-specific TCRs.

The receptor's source is an adult in good health. The sequencing here drew on peripheral blood, taken on day 0 of MenACWY control vaccination. This sequence joins TRBV4-2 and TRBJ2-1, with D tentatively TRBD2 (7 bases). CDR3 residues: CASSQRQAGGNGYNEQFF. The CDR3 DNA follows: TGTGCCAGCAGCCAACGACAGGCCGGGGGGAACGGCTACAATGAGCAGTTCTTC.